Shown below are 23 T cell receptor beta chains from a single sample sequenced in a study of T cell clonality in common variable immunodeficiency. Profiled with immunoSEQ multiplex PCR; TCRdb holds only in-frame clones, not every one. Listed for the sample are about 19,000 clones, none seen a single time. No antigen has been assigned to these receptors. Points from the study as a whole: Fewer deletions and N-nucleotide insertions were reportedly seen in common variable immunodeficiency TCR beta sequences.

Sequenced: peripheral blood mononuclear cells. The receptor source for this set is a human donor with common variable immunodeficiency.

A few counts support this clone. The CDR3 end is not reached by the read, which stops 3 residues before it; the germline J gene fills it in. The chain carries TRBV30 and TRBJ1-1; the D gene is possibly TRBD1 (6 bases). Germline V CDR1 and CDR2: GTSNPN, SVGIG (reference sequence). The CDR3 spans 13 residues. Trimming took 0 bases from V and 1 from J, leaving 6 bases between them. The CDR3 spells CAWSVDRNTEAFF. Incomplete CDR3 DNA: TGTGCCTGGAGTGTGGACAGGAACACTGAA.

As regards this clone: The read ends 3 residues shy of where the CDR3 ends; the end is completed using the germline J gene. V and J are TRBV10-2 and TRBJ2-1; 11 bases line up with TRBD2. V lost 7 bases, J lost 8 bases, and 7 bases stayed unmatched. The germline V gene encodes CDR1 WSHSY and CDR2 SAAADI. The CDR3 contains 14 residues. The covered CDR3 bases are TGCGCCAGCACGCTAGCGGGAGGAATGGATGAG. It yields the protein CASTLAGGMDE. The full CDR3 reads CASTLAGGMDEQFF.

At least ten counts were recorded for this clone. The CDR3 goes on 3 residues after the read ends, and that part is filled in from the germline J gene. V and J are TRBV5-1 and TRBJ2-5; D is ambiguous. The CDR3 is 12 amino acids. The germline V and J ends were trimmed by 0 bases and 4 bases, with 4 bases remaining between them. Germline V gene lookup returns CDR1 SGHRS and CDR2 YFSETQ. CDR3 sequence reads: CASSLDRETQYF. Partial CDR3 DNA: TGCGCCAGCAGCTTGGATAGAGAGACC.

This clone was counted a few times. With the read ending 3 residues before the CDR3 end, the germline J gene is used to fill in that end. This chain connects TRBV7-2 to TRBJ2-3, with 11 bases identical to TRBD2. This CDR3 region has 14 residues. V dropped 5 bases and J dropped 5; count of bases not matched to a gene: 3. Germline lookup yields CDR1 SGHTA and CDR2 FQGNSA. The sequenced CDR3 bases are TGTGCCAGCAGCCCGGGACTAGCGGTAGATACG. Encoded protein: CASSPGLAVDT. The CDR3 reads in full as CASSPGLAVDTQYF.

This clone was counted ten times or more. The part of the CDR3 DNA that was read is TGTGCCAGCAGTGGCGGGGGAGGGATCGTG. Amino acids: CASSGGGGIV. The whole CDR3 sequence reads CASSGGGGIVAFF. This sequence joins TRBV2 and TRBJ1-1, with D possibly TRBD1 on 5 matching bases. The read ends 3 residues before the CDR3 terminus; that terminus is restored from the germline J gene. Per germline, CDR1 SNHLY and CDR2 FYNNEI. The CDR3 contains 13 residues.

Notes on this clone: The CDR3 is cut off 3 residues early in the read; its end comes from the germline J gene. This chain uses TRBV19 with TRBJ2-3, with 8 positions matching TRBD2. V trimming: 5 bases; J trimming: 0 bases; junction bases outside the gene matches: 7. The CDR3 extends over 16 amino acids. Looked up from germline, CDR1 is LNHDA and CDR2 is SQIVND (reference sequence). The CDR3 DNA, read in part, is TGTGCCAGTAGTGATCGGGGGGGGAGAAGCACAGATACG. It encodes CASSDRGGRSTDT. The entire CDR3 is CASSDRGGRSTDTQYF.

This clone was seen at least ten times. The DNA read from the CDR3 is TGCAGTGCGCCAAGGGCTAGCGGGGGACTTATTGGTCGACATGAG. As protein: CSAPRASGGLIGRHE. The whole CDR3 reads CSAPRASGGLIGRHEQFF. V is TRBV20-1 and J is TRBJ2-1; 10 bases map to TRBD2. The read falls 3 residues short of the CDR3 end, and the missing part is taken from the germline J gene. CDR1 and CDR2 (germline): DFQATT, SNEGSKA (reference sequence). CDR3 length: 18 residues. V lost 6 bases and J lost 8; bases outside the gene matches: 22.

This clone was seen repeatedly, ten times or more. The CDR3 goes on 3 residues after the read ends, and that part is filled in from the germline J gene. The gene calls are TRBV6-1 and TRBJ2-7, with 9 bases lining up with TRBD1. This CDR3 has 14 amino acids. Trimming took 4 bases from V and 4 from J; bases not matched to a gene: 5. Looked up from germline, CDR1 is MNHNS and CDR2 is SASEGT. The covered CDR3 bases are TGTGCCAGCAGTGTGAGGACAGGGGATTACGAG. Encoded protein: CASSVRTGDYE. The whole CDR3 sequence is CASSVRTGDYEQYF.

This clone has ten or more counts. The read is 3 residues too short to cover the CDR3 end, so that end is filled in from the germline J gene. The V call is TRBV15, the J call TRBJ1-4; D is ambiguous. CDR1 is LNHNV, CDR2 YYDKDF, per germline (reference sequence). V lost 1 base to trimming and J lost 8 bases, with 11 bases between them. CDR3 length: 14 residues. CDR3 bases read: TGTGCCACCAGCAGAGCTAACGGTTGGGAAAAA. Translating gives CATSRANGWEK. Given in full, the CDR3 is CATSRANGWEKLFF.

There are many counts of this clone. The read falls 3 residues short of the CDR3 end, and the missing part is taken from the germline J gene. The chain carries TRBV20-1 and TRBJ1-1; a weak D match, TRBD1 (5 bases). Trimming removed 0 bases from V and 5 bases from J, with 22 bases in between. Germline CDR1 reads DFQATT; CDR2 reads SNEGSKA (reference sequence). The CDR3 has 17 residues. CDR3 DNA (partial): TGCAGTGCTAGAGATCTGGGCTGGGGGGGGGTGGGAACTGAA. As protein: CSARDLGWGGVGTE. The whole CDR3 reads CSARDLGWGGVGTEAFF.

In this sample, this clone turned up many times. The read terminates 3 residues before the CDR3 end, so the remaining end is supplied by the germline J gene. The chain combines TRBV7-2 with TRBJ1-1; D is perhaps TRBD1 (6 bases). This CDR3 has 14 amino acids. V was cut by 3 bases and J by 3 bases, with 11 bases left in between. The germline gives CDR1 SGHTA, CDR2 FQGNSA. The CDR3 bases that were read are TGTGCCAGCAGCTTGCTGACAGGTTACACTGAA. It codes for CASSLLTGYTE. The entire CDR3 protein reads CASSLLTGYTEAFF.

This clone came up a few times. The read ends 3 residues early relative to the CDR3; the germline J gene fills the gap. The rearrangement links TRBV11-3 to TRBJ2-7; 7 nucleotides agree with TRBD1. This CDR3 region has 15 residues. The J segment lost 2 bases and the V segment lost 3 bases, leaving 7 bases of the junction unmatched. CDR1 is SGHNT and CDR2 is YENEEA in the germline V gene. CDR3 amino acids: CASSFGTASTYEQYF. CDR3 DNA, as far as it was read: TGTGCCAGCAGCTTCGGGACAGCATCAACCTACGAG.

Many counts were recorded for this clone. The read is 3 residues too short to cover the CDR3 end, so that end is filled in from the germline J gene. The rearrangement uses TRBV5-6 and TRBJ1-3, with D perhaps TRBD1 (5 bases). The CDR3 spans 15 residues. Germline CDR1 is SGHDT and CDR2 is YYEEEE. V was shortened by 4 bases and J by 4 bases, with 15 bases between the two germline ends. The CDR3 protein is CASSPPTDLGNTIYF. The CDR3 bases that were read are TGTGCCAGCAGCCCCCCGACAGACCTGGGAAACACC.

By sample fraction, this clone is medium-sized. The CDR3 end lies 3 residues beyond the end of the read and is filled in from the germline J gene. The gene calls are TRBV20-1 and TRBJ2-5; TRBD2 might be the D (6 bases). The CDR3 length is 13 residues. CDR1 DFQATT and CDR2 SNEGSKA come from the germline V gene (reference sequence). V was pared by 4 bases and J by 5 bases, with 14 bases between. CDR3 DNA (partial): TGCAGTGCTAAGTTGGGGGGACGGGAGACC. This translates into CSAKLGGRET. Given in full, the CDR3 is CSAKLGGRETQYF.

This clone was seen repeatedly, ten times or more. Partial CDR3 DNA: TGCGCCAGCAGCTTGGAACTAGCGGCCTACAATGAG. Translating it yields CASSLELAAYNE. The entire CDR3 sequence reads CASSLELAAYNEQFF. The chain joins TRBV5-1 to TRBJ2-1; 8 positions agree with TRBD2. Read data end 3 residues before the CDR3 end; the end is taken from the germline J gene. This CDR3 has 15 residues. The J segment lost 2 bases and the V segment lost 0 bases, leaving 1 base of the junction unmatched. From germline, CDR1 is SGHRS and CDR2 YFSETQ.

This clone was seen many times. Read data end 3 residues before the CDR3 end; the end is taken from the germline J gene. The gene calls are TRBV5-1 and TRBJ1-2; 9 bases are shared with TRBD1. The germline gives CDR1 SGHRS, CDR2 YFSETQ. CDR3 length: 19 amino acids. The V segment lost 1 base and the J segment 5 bases; nucleotides outside the gene matches: 18. The CDR3 sequence is CASSLYWTGDQRTSYGYTF. The CDR3 bases that were read are TGCGCCAGCAGCTTGTACTGGACAGGGGATCAACGCACTTCGTATGGC. Based on the CDR3 plus reference TRBV5-1 and TRBJ1-2, the full variable domain is KAGVTQTPRYLIKTRGQQVTLSCSPISGHRSVSWYQQTPGQGLQFLFEYFSETQRNKGNFPGRFSGRQFSNSRSEMNVSTLELGDSALYLCASSLYWTGDQRTSYGYTFGSGTRLTVV.

This clone was picked up many times. The DNA ends 3 residues before the CDR3 does, and the rest of the CDR3 is filled in from the germline J gene. The chain combines TRBV5-4 with TRBJ2-5, with D possibly matching TRBD2 (6 bases). Trimming left V 2 bases short and J 5 bases short, with 13 bases between. The CDR3 totals 14 residues. Germline V gives CDR1 SGHNT, CDR2 YYREEE (reference sequence). Partial CDR3 DNA: TGTGCCAGCAGCTTAGGGCTCGCGGGGGAGACC. It translates to CASSLGLAGET. The full-length CDR3 reads as CASSLGLAGETQYF.

This clone was detected ten times or more. The read ends 3 residues shy of where the CDR3 ends; the end is completed using the germline J gene. The rearrangement joins TRBV30 to TRBJ1-4; D gene unclear. The CDR3 has 11 amino acids. Per the germline V gene, CDR1 is GTSNPN and CDR2 is SVGIG (reference sequence). The CDR3 spells CAWSGLRKLFF. The sequenced CDR3 bases are TGTGCCTGGAGTGGTTTGCGGAAA.

This clone was found many times. The read comes to an end 3 residues before the CDR3 does, leaving the germline J gene to fill in the end. The genes are TRBV5-1 and TRBJ1-2; maybe TRBD1 (6 bases). The CDR3 extends over 15 amino acids. V lost 4 bases and J lost 0, with 13 bases in between. The V gene's germline CDR1 is SGHRS and CDR2 YFSETQ. CDR3 bases read: TGCGCCAGCAGCCCAAGACAGGACTCTAACTATGGC. It translates to CASSPRQDSNYG. In full, the CDR3 reads CASSPRQDSNYGYTF.

This clone came up a few times. The junction departs from the called germline gene at one end, perhaps through a read error. The CDR3 end is not reached by the read, which stops 3 residues before it; the germline J gene fills it in. The rearrangement links TRBV7-9 to TRBJ2-1; a possible D gene is TRBD1 (5 bases). CDR1 and CDR2 from the germline V gene are SEHNR and FQNEAQ (reference sequence). The CDR3 has 13 residues. The CDR3 loop reads CSSSTGAYNEQFF. The sequenced part of the CDR3 DNA is TGTTCCAGCAGCACAGGTGCCTACAATGAG.

This clone has a count of ten or more. The read gets to within 3 residues of the CDR3 end, and the germline J gene fills in the rest. The chain has TRBV20-1 and TRBJ1-2; 9 nucleotides agree with TRBD1. Germline CDR1 reads DFQATT; CDR2 reads SNEGSKA (reference sequence). Trimming at V came to 0 bases and at J to 5 bases, leaving 7 bases not matched to a gene. The CDR3 contains 15 residues. The part of the CDR3 DNA that was read is TGCAGTGCTAGAGAGACAGGGGGGGTGGTTTATGGC. It translates to CSARETGGVVYG. The complete CDR3 reads CSARETGGVVYGYTF.

This clone showed up many times. Read sequence stops 3 residues before the CDR3 end, and the germline J gene provides the missing end. The chain employs TRBV15 and TRBJ2-3; D gene uncertain. The CDR3 has 14 amino acids. Germline lookup yields CDR1 LNHNV and CDR2 YYDKDF (reference sequence). V was pared by 11 bases and J by 2 bases, with 17 bases between. The CDR3 reads CAAAAGLHTDTQYF. The sequenced part of the CDR3 DNA is TGTGCCGCCGCCGCTGGGCTGCACACAGATACG.

About this clone: Read data end 3 residues before the CDR3 end; the end is taken from the germline J gene. The rearrangement uses TRBV30 and TRBJ1-3; D gene uncertain. The V and J ends lost 2 bases and 2 bases respectively, with 10 bases between them. CDR1 and CDR2 (germline): GTSNPN, SVGIG (reference sequence). CDR3 size: 14 residues. CDR3 DNA, as far as it was read: TGTGCCTGGAGTTCGGGGTGCGCTGGAAACACC. This gives the protein CAWSSGCAGNT. The CDR3 in its entirety is CAWSSGCAGNTIYF.